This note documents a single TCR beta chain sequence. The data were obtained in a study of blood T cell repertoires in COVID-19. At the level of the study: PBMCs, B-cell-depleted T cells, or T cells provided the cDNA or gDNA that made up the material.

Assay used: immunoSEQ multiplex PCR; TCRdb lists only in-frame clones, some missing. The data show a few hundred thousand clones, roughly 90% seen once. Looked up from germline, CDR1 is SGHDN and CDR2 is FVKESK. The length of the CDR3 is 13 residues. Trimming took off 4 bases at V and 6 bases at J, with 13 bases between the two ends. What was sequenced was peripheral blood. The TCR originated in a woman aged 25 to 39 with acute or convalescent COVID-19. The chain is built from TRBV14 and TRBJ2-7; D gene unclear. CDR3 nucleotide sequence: TGTGCCAGCAGCCCCCTGGCCATTGCCGAGCAGTACTTC. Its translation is CASSPLAIAEQYF. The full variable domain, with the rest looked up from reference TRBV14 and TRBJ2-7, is EAGVTQFPSHSVIEKGQTVTLRCDPISGHDNLYWYRRVMGKEIKFLLHFVKESKQDESGMPNNRFLAERTGGTYSTLKVQPAELEDSGVYFCASSPLAIAEQYFGPGTRLTVT.